These 7 T cell receptor beta chains share one sample of origin, sequenced in a study of blood T cell repertoires in COVID-19. Produced via immunoSEQ multiplex PCR; TCRdb's table is partial and in-frame only. The table records 150,000 to 200,000 clones, over 75% of them present only once. The sample consisted of PBMCs or T cells enriched from blood (not recorded which). These TCRs come from a woman in her 50s who had recovered from COVID-19.

J is TRBJ2-5 and V is TRBV7-8; 9 bases line up with TRBD2. The CDR3 extends over 16 amino acids. The germline CDR1 and CDR2 sequences are SGHVS and FQNEAQ. J was trimmed by 0 bases and V by 6 bases; bases with no gene match: 8. The CDR3 here is CASSRTSALNQETQYF. In DNA, the CDR3 is TGTGCCAGCAGTAGGACTAGCGCCCTGAACCAAGAGACCCAGTACTTC.

The chain combines TRBV11-3 with TRBJ2-2, with no clear D. The CDR3 runs 13 residues. Germline lookup yields CDR1 SGHNT and CDR2 YENEEA. V was trimmed by 3 bases and J by 2 bases, leaving 4 bases between them. As DNA, the CDR3 is TGTGCCAGCAGCTTTTTAAACACCGGGGAGCTGTTTTTT. Protein: CASSFLNTGELFF.

The CDR3 nucleotides read TGTGCCAGCAGCGAAAAGGACAGGACCAATGAGCAGTTCTTC. Its translation is CASSEKDRTNEQFF. The gene calls are TRBV7-3 and TRBJ2-1; 7 bases line up with TRBD1. V gave up 5 bases and J gave up 6 bases; unmatched junction bases: 7. Germline-derived CDR1 and CDR2 are SGHTA and FQGTGA. CDR3 length: 14 amino acids.

The V gene is TRBV19, the J gene TRBJ1-1; 8 nucleotides match TRBD1. V lost 2 bases and J lost 0; bases outside the gene matches: 11. Germline CDR1 is LNHDA and CDR2 is SQIVND (reference sequence). This CDR3 is built from 18 residues. CDR3 nucleotide sequence: TGTGCCAGTAGTATACCGCCAGGGGGCGTACTCATGAACACTGAAGCTTTCTTT. Translating gives CASSIPPGGVLMNTEAFF.

This clone was seen a handful of times. The chain combines TRBV21-1 with TRBJ1-5; no DNA check was done on the table's D call, TRBD1. TRBV21-1 is an annotated pseudogene. The CDR3 runs 16 residues. CDR3 sequence reads: CASSKGTGYSNQPQHF. In nucleotides, the CDR3 is TGTGCCAGCAGCAAAGGGACAGGGTATAGCAATCAGCCCCAGCATTTT.

This clone appeared a single time. The CDR3 is CASSETNTNSPLHF. CDR3 in DNA: TGTGCCAGTAGTGAAACAAACACAAATTCACCCCTCCACTTT. This chain uses TRBV19 with TRBJ1-6, with D unclear. Germline V CDR1 and CDR2: LNHDA, SQIVND (reference sequence). V shed 5 bases and J shed 7 bases, with 12 bases lying between them. The CDR3 loop spans 14 amino acids.

The chain carries TRBV5-1 and TRBJ1-4; 9 bases fit TRBD1. CDR1 and CDR2 (germline): SGHRS, YFSETQ. CDR3 length: 15 amino acids. The J segment lost 8 bases and the V segment lost 6 bases, leaving 11 bases of the junction unmatched. DNA of the CDR3: TGCGCCAGCATGCTACAGGGACAGGGAAGCGAAAAACTGTTTTTT. Protein: CASMLQGQGSEKLFF.